The rows below give T cell receptor beta chains drawn from one sample of a study of blood T cell repertoires in COVID-19. The table came from immunoSEQ multiplex PCR; TCRdb's copy has only in-frame clones and leaves some out. Found here are 83,000 or so clones, about 76% of them singletons; the top ten hold 8.5% to 10%. Sequencing was performed on peripheral blood. The receptors were gathered from a woman older than 75 with acute or convalescent COVID-19. Each CDR3 is given with its conserved first and last residue. The D gene is left open where the match is weak. Not all rows give a size; the values are once, few, many and, for expanded clones, a class.

-	-	TRBV20-1	TRBJ1-4	TGCAGTGCTAGTAGGGCGGGGGAAGAAAAACTGTTTTTT	CSASRAGEEKLFF
-	TRBD2	TRBV3-1/TRBV3-2	TRBJ2-3	TGTGCCAGCAGCCAAGAGCAATCGACTAGCGGAGGCGATACGCAGTATTTT	CASSQEQSTSGGDTQYF
-	-	TRBV6-2/TRBV6-3	TRBJ1-2	TGTGCCAGCAGTTGGTCCCTTGTGGAGTATGGCTACACCTTC	CASSWSLVEYGYTF
few	-	TRBV5-4	TRBJ1-1	TGTGCCAGCAGCCCACAAAACCTTGGACAGATTGAAGCTTTCTTT	CASSPQNLGQIEAFF
-	TRBD1	TRBV4-3	TRBJ1-2	TGCGCCAGCAGCCAAGACTGGGGACAGTCTAACTATGGCTACACCTTC	CASSQDWGQSNYGYTF
-	-	TRBV18	TRBJ2-3	TGTGCCAGCTCACCGATTGGGGCAGGGACTAGCACAGATACGCAGTATTTT	CASSPIGAGTSTDTQYF
-	-	TRBV19	TRBJ1-5	TGTGCCAGTAGTATGGCCCTCGAACCTCAGCCCCAGCATTTT	CASSMALEPQPQHF
-	TRBD1	TRBV6-6	TRBJ1-2	TGTGCCAGCAGTTACTCAGGACAGGGGGGTGATGGTCACACCTTC	CASSYSGQGGDGHTF
-	TRBD1	TRBV29-1	TRBJ2-7	TGCAGCGTTGCCCAGGGGGTTACCTACGAGCAGTACTTC	CSVAQGVTYEQYF
-	-	TRBV10-3	TRBJ2-1	TGTGCCATCAGTGGGTCAGGGAGGAATGAGCAGTTCTTC	CAISGSGRNEQFF
-	-	TRBV7-9	TRBJ2-1	TGTGCCAGCAGTCCTTACGGGGGGACAGGAAATGAGCAGTTCTTC	CASSPYGGTGNEQFF
-	-	TRBV11-2	TRBJ1-4	TGTGCCAGCAGCCTTCGACAGCCCACAACTAATGAAAAACTGTTTTTT	CASSLRQPTTNEKLFF
-	TRBD1	TRBV18	TRBJ1-1	TGTGCCAGCTCATCACAGGGGCCCATGAACACTGAAGCTTTCTTT	CASSSQGPMNTEAFF
-	-	TRBV5-4	TRBJ1-1	TGTGCCAGCAGCTTGGATGGACAGAAGAACACTGAAGCTTTCTTT	CASSLDGQKNTEAFF
-	TRBD1	TRBV7-2	TRBJ1-1	TGTGCCAGCAGCTCCGGGTTACAGGGGACTGAAGCTTTCTTT	CASSSGLQGTEAFF
-	-	TRBV7-9	TRBJ1-6	TGTGCCAGCAACTGGGTGGAGGGGAATTCACCCCTCCACTTT	CASNWVEGNSPLHF
-	TRBD1	TRBV4-2	TRBJ1-2	TGTGCCAGCAGCCCCCGACAGGGAAACTTTCCTAACTATGGCTACACCTTC	CASSPRQGNFPNYGYTF
-	-	TRBV29-1	TRBJ1-5	TGCAGCGTTTGGGGGGGTGGCAATCAGCCCCAGCATTTT	CSVWGGGNQPQHF
few	TRBD1	TRBV4-1	TRBJ2-7	TGCGCCAGCAGCCAAAGTAGTGTCAGGGGGCCTTTAAAGCAGTACTTC	CASSQSSVRGPLKQYF
-	TRBD2	TRBV2	TRBJ2-3	TGTGCCAGCAGTGATCCAAGCGGGAGTGATACGCAGTATTTT	CASSDPSGSDTQYF
-	TRBD2	TRBV2	TRBJ2-1	TGTGCCAGCAGTGAAGCGTGGACTAGCGGGGCCTACGGTGAGCAGTTCTTC	CASSEAWTSGAYGEQFF
-	-	TRBV3-1/TRBV3-2	TRBJ1-3	TGTGCCAGCAGCCAAACCGACAGAGCAAACACCATATATTTT	CASSQTDRANTIYF
once	-	TRBV6-5	TRBJ2-7	TGTGCCAGCAGTTACTCATGGGAGGACGGCTCCGAGCAGTACTTC	CASSYSWEDGSEQYF
-	-	TRBV2	TRBJ1-3	TGTGCCAGCAGTGAACGGAGTGGCTCTGGAAACACCATATATTTT	CASSERSGSGNTIYF
-	-	TRBV12-3/TRBV12-4	TRBJ1-2	TGTGCCAGCAGTTTAAACCCACCGGGGGGCTACACCTTC	CASSLNPPGGYTF
-	-	TRBV10-3	TRBJ2-7	TGTGCCATCAGTGGTGACACCTCCTACGAGCAGTACTTC	CAISGDTSYEQYF
-	-	TRBV18	TRBJ1-3	TGTGCCAGCTCACCCCTCGGTATCGGGGTATCGGGAAACACCATATATTTT	CASSPLGIGVSGNTIYF
-	-	TRBV6-2/TRBV6-3	TRBJ1-6	TGTGCCAGCAGTTACGAAGGAGCCTCACCCCTCCACTTT	CASSYEGASPLHF
few	TRBD1	TRBV18	TRBJ1-2	TGTGCCAGCTCACCAATGGGACAGGGAATAGCTAACTATGGCTACACCTTC	CASSPMGQGIANYGYTF
few	-	TRBV30	TRBJ2-5	TGTGCCTGGAGTCCCCCCCCAGGGCTCCAGTACTTC	CAWSPPPGLQYF
-	TRBD2	TRBV7-8	TRBJ2-7	TGTGCCAGCAGCCAAATTAGGACTAGCGGGACCTACGAGCAGTACTTC	CASSQIRTSGTYEQYF
few	TRBD1	TRBV19	TRBJ2-7	TGTGCCAGTAGTATGCGGGCCGGGACAGGGATCTACGAGCAGTACTTC	CASSMRAGTGIYEQYF
-	-	TRBV6-8	TRBJ1-2	TGTGCCAGCAGTTACGGGGGCAGGTATGGCTACACCTTC	CASSYGGRYGYTF
-	-	TRBV7-9	TRBJ1-4	TGTGCCAGCAGCTTATGGACAGTGAGGGGGGAAAAACTGTTTTTT	CASSLWTVRGEKLFF
-	-	TRBV3-1/TRBV3-2	TRBJ1-2	TGTGCCAGCAGCCAGCTAGGGGGCTATGGCTACACCTTC	CASSQLGGYGYTF
-	-	TRBV2	TRBJ1-1	TGTGCCAGCAACCCACGCGGGGCTGAAGCTTTCTTT	CASNPRGAEAFF
-	-	TRBV7-2	TRBJ2-1	TGTGCCAGCAGCTTAGCGGGGGGTCAGTACAATGAGCAGTTCTTC	CASSLAGGQYNEQFF